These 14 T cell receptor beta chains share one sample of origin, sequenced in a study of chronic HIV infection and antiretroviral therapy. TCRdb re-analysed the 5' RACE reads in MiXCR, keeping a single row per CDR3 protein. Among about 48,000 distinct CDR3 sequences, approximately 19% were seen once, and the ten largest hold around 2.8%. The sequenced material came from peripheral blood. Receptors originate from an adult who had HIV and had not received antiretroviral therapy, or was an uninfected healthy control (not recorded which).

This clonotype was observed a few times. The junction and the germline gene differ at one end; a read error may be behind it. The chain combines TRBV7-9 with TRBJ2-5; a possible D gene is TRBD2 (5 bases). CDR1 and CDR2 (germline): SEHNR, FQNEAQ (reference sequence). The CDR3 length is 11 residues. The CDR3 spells CASSLAGTQYF. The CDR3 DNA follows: TGTGCCAGCAGCCTAGCCGGGACCCAGTACTTC.

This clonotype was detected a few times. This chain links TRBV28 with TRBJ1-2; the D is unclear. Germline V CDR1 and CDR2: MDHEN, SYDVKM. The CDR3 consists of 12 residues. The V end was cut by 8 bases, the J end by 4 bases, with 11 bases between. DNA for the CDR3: TGTGCCAGCGGTGAATCTGCCTATGGCTACACCTTC. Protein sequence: CASGESAYGYTF.

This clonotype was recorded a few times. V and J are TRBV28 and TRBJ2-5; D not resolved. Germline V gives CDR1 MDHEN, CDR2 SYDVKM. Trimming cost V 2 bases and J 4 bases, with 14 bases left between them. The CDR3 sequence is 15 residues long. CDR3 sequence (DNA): TGTGCCAGCAGTTTAAAGGGTTGGGTCGCAGAGACCCAGTACTTC. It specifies CASSLKGWVAETQYF.

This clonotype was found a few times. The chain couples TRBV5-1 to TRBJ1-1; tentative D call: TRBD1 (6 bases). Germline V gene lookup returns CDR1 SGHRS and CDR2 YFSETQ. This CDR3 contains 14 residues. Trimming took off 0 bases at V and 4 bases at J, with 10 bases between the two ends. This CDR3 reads CASSLDPGATEAFF. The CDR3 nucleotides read TGCGCCAGCAGCTTGGATCCGGGGGCCACTGAAGCTTTCTTT.

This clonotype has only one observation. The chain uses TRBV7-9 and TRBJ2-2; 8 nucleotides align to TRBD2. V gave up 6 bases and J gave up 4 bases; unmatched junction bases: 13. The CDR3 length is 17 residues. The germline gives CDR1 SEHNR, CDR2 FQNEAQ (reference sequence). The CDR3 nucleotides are TGTGCCAGCAGGCTAGATGGAGCAGCGGGAGTCACCGGGGAGCTGTTTTTT. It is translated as CASRLDGAAGVTGELFF.

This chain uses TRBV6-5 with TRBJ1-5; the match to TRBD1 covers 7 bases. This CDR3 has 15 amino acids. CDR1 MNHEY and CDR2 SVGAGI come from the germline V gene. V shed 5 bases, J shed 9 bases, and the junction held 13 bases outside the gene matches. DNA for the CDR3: TGTGCCAGCAGTCCCGAGGGACAGAAAGGTCGGCCCCAGCATTTT. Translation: CASSPEGQKGRPQHF.

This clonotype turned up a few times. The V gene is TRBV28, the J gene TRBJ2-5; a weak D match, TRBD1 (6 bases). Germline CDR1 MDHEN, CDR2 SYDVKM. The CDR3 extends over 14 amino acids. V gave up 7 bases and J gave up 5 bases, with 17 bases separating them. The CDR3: CASKGAGARETQYF. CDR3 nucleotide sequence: TGTGCCAGCAAAGGGGCAGGGGCTCGGGAGACCCAGTACTTC. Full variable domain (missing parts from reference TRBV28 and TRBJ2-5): DVKVTQSSRYLVKRTGEKVFLECVQDMDHENMFWYRQDPGLGLRLIYFSYDVKMKEKGDIPEGYSVSREKKERFSLILESASTNQTSMYLCASKGAGARETQYFGPGTRLLVL.

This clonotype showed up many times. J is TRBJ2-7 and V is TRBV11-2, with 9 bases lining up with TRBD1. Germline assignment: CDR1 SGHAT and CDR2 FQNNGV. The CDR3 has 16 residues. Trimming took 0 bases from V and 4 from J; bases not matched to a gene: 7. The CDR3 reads CASSLEGGTGMYEQYF. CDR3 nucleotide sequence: TGTGCCAGCAGCTTAGAAGGGGGGACAGGGATGTACGAGCAGTACTTC.

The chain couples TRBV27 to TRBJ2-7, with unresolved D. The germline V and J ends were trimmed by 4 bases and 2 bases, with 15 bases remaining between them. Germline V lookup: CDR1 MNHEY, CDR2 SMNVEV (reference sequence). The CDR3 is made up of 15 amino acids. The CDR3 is CASSSPTRKPYEQYF. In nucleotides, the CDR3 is TGTGCCAGCAGTTCCCCAACTCGAAAGCCCTACGAGCAGTACTTC.

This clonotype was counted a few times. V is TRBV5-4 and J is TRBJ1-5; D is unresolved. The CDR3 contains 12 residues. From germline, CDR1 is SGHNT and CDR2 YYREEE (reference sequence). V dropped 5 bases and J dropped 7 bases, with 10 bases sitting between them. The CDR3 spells CASSRDGQPQHF. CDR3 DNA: TGTGCCAGCAGTCGAGATGGACAGCCCCAGCATTTT.

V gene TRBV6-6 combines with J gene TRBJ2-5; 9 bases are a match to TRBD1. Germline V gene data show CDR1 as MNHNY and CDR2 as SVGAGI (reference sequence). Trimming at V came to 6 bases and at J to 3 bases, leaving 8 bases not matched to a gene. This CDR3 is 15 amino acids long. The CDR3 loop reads CASSPRQGGKETQYF. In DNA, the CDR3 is TGTGCCAGCAGCCCCCGACAGGGGGGTAAAGAGACCCAGTACTTC.

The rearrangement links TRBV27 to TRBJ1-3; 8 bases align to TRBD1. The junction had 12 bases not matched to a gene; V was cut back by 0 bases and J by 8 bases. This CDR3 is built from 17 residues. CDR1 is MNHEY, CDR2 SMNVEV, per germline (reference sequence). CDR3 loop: CASSLSGGQARTHTIYF. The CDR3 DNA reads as TGTGCCAGCAGTTTATCGGGGGGACAGGCCCGGACCCACACCATATATTTT.

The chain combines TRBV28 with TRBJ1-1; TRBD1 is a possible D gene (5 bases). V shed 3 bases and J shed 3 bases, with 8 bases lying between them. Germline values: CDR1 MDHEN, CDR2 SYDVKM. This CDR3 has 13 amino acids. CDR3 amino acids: CASSLAGDTEAFF. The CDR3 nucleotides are TGTGCCAGCAGTTTGGCGGGGGACACTGAAGCTTTCTTT.

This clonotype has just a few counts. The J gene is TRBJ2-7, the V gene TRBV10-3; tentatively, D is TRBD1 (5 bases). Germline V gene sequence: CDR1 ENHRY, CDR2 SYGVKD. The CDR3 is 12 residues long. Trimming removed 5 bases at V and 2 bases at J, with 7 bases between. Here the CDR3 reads CAISRQTYEQYF. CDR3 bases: TGTGCCATCAGTAGACAGACCTACGAGCAGTACTTC.